This T cell receptor (beta chain) was sequenced for a study of blood T cell repertoires in COVID-19. Overall study: Samples came from the United States, Italy and Spain, spanning acute and convalescent COVID-19.

Participants came from some 23 US areas, aged about 18 to 89 years. Participant-given clinical history determined each cohort assignment. The trim removed 5 bases at V and 2 bases at J, leaving 6 bases unmatched. The CDR3 runs 16 residues. From germline, CDR1 is MDHEN and CDR2 SYDVKM. Assay: immunoSEQ multiplex PCR; the TCRdb copy retains only in-frame clones and omits some. The profile shows 220,000 or so clones, about 90% of them singletons. Source material: PBMCs or T cells enriched from blood (not recorded which). This sequence originates from a woman aged 45-65 years with acute COVID-19. The chain couples TRBV28 to TRBJ1-5; 10 positions agree with TRBD1. CDR3 amino acids: CASSPSTGGGNQPQHF. The CDR3 DNA is TGTGCCAGCAGTCCGTCGACAGGGGGCGGCAATCAGCCCCAGCATTTT.